This TCR beta chain was captured by sequencing in a study of T cell changes during pregnancy in multiple sclerosis. The V end was cut by 11 bases, the J end by 8 bases, with 13 bases between. Per germline, CDR1 MNHEY and CDR2 SVGAGI. The length of the CDR3 is 11 residues. Only in-frame clones appear in the TCRdb table, and some are missing; sequencing was by immunoSEQ multiplex PCR. The table has around 71,000 clones, around nine tenths seen once; the top ten hold about 1.2%. Sequencing used peripheral blood, obtained in the third trimester of pregnancy. The clonotype originates from a female donor with multiple sclerosis, enrolled in a pregnancy study. V is TRBV6-5 and J is TRBJ2-1; D gene ambiguous. CDR3 in DNA: TGTGCCGGGTCAGTGGGCGATGAGCAGTTCTTC. The encoded protein is CAGSVGDEQFF.